This TCR beta chain was captured by sequencing in a study of cytomegalovirus exposure and HLA in healthy donors. Study-level findings and limits: In a later analysis, 17,000 or so TCR beta sequences were associated with HLA alleles at 0.05 false discovery rate.

Both 60 Vbeta primers and 13 Jbeta primers went into the PCR. Only in-frame clones appear in the TCRdb table, and some are missing; sequencing was by immunoSEQ multiplex PCR. The data show 80,000 to 100,000 clones, and the top ten clones hold roughly 14%. The CDR3 consists of 15 residues. Per germline, CDR1 SGHRS and CDR2 YFSETQ. The V end was cut by 6 bases, the J end by 1 base, with 11 bases between. On this clone: Its specificity is unknown.

Material for sequencing was PBMCs. The rearrangement links TRBV5-1 to TRBJ2-6; D is uncertain. The TCR originated in a man aged 45-65 years in good health and CMV-seropositive. CDR3 region: CASMEFLSGANVLTF. The DNA of the CDR3 is TGCGCCAGCATGGAGTTTCTGTCTGGGGCCAACGTCCTGACTTTC.